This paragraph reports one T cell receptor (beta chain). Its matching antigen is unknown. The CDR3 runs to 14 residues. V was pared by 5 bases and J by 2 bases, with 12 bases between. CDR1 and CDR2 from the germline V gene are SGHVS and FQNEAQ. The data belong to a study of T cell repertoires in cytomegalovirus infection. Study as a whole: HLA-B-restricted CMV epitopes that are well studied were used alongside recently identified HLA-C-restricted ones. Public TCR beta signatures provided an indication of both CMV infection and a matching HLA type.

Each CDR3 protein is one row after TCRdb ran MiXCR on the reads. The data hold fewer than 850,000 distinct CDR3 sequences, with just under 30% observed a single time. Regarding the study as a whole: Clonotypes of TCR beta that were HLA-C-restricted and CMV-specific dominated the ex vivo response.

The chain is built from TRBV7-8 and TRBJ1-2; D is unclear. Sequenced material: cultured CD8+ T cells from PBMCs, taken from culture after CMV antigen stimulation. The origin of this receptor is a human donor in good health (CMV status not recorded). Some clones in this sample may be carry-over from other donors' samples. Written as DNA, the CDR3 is TGTGCCAGCAGCCCGGGCCCGAGGAACTATGGCTACACCTTC. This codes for CASSPGPRNYGYTF.